Sequencing of this T cell receptor (beta chain) was carried out in a study of response to subunit inactivated influenza vaccine. V shed 1 base, J shed 6 bases, and the junction held 15 bases outside the gene matches. The CDR3 has 17 residues. Germline CDR1 SGHKS, CDR2 YYEKEE (reference sequence). TCRdb used MiXCR to reprocess the RT-PCR reads, holding one entry per CDR3 protein. Of about 570,000 distinct CDR3 sequences detected, around 11% appear once; the ten largest clones hold roughly 9.6%. These data also formed part of another study, on T cells expressing NK-cell markers. That study adds: The cDNA for TCR beta came from 5'RACE template switching with UMIs. Dominant NKG2C+ clonotypes made up about 1.0-7.0% of CD8+ T cells in more than 5 donors. Dominance of the CD3+CD56-NKG2C+ fraction by these clonotypes also held in a few donors.

Sample: PBMCs from blood, taken on the day of vaccination. The receptor was isolated from a man aged 45-65 years who received an inactivated influenza vaccine. The chain employs TRBV5-5 and TRBJ1-1; 7 bases fit TRBD1. The chain's CDR3 is CASSLTPFIRQGAEAFF. The CDR3 DNA reads TGTGCCAGCAGCTTGACCCCTTTTATTAGACAGGGAGCTGAAGCTTTCTTT.